This T cell receptor (beta chain) is drawn from a study of post-analysis software for immune sequencing data. Study-level information: The disease courses spanned relapsing-remitting, secondary progressive and progressive-relapsing forms of multiple sclerosis. Study outcomes and limitations: TRBV5-6, TRBV5-1 and TRBV20-1 were among a handful of TRBV segments more frequent in patients than controls. Under the F measure, samples that were prepared in one batch clustered strongly together.

Unique molecular identifiers were carried by the TCR beta cDNA libraries. TCRdb reprocessed the PCR reads via MiXCR and lists one record per CDR3 protein. In the table there are fewer than 850,000 distinct CDR3 sequences, roughly 27% of which are singletons. As to this clonotype: Its antigen remains unknown.

The CDR3 contains 17 residues. Germline CDR1 and CDR2: SGHKS and YYEKEE (reference sequence). Trimming at V came to 2 bases and at J to 3 bases, leaving 10 bases not matched to a gene. Sequenced material: blood. The sequence was collected from a girl between 5 and 17 years old with multiple sclerosis. This chain connects TRBV5-5 to TRBJ2-3, with 9 bases lining up with TRBD2. The CDR3 coding sequence is TGTGCCAGCAGCTTTGTAGCGGGAGACGGTTTGACAGATACGCAGTATTTT. As protein: CASSFVAGDGLTDTQYF.